This T cell receptor beta chain was documented in a study of PD-1 blockade in mismatch repair-deficient tumors. Turning to the study itself: Patients had fewer than 15 mismatch repair-deficient cancer types and were previously treated and progressing.

In germline, CDR1 is KGHSH, CDR2 LQKENI. CDR3 length: 13 amino acids. V shed 6 bases, J shed 4 bases, and the junction held 3 bases outside the gene matches. Using immunoSEQ multiplex PCR, the repertoire was profiled, and TCRdb retains in-frame clones only, with some absent. The data show 25,000 to 30,000 clones, with 65% to 85% seen just once and over 2.5% held by the top ten. This clone was recorded a few times. Sample: PBMCs, taken before pembrolizumab treatment. The chain carries TRBV18 and TRBJ1-5; 7 nucleotides agree with TRBD1. The receptor's source is an adult with mismatch repair-deficient cancer. As DNA, the CDR3 is TGTGCCAGCTCGGGACAGAGAAATCAGCCCCAGCATTTT. Translation gives CASSGQRNQPQHF.